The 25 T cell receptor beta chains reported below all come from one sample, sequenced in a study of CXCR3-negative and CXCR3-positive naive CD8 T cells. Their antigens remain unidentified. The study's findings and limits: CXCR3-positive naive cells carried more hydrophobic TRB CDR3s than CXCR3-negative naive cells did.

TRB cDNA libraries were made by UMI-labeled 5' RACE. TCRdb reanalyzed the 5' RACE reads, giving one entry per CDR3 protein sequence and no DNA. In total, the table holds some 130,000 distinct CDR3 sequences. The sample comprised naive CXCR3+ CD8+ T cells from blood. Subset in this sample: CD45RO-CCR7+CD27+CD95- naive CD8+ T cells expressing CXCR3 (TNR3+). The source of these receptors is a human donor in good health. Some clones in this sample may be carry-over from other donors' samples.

The CDR3 sequence is CASSSGGSYEQYF. The V and J genes are TRBV7-2 and TRBJ2-7; TCRdb names TRBD1, which stays unverified in the absence of DNA. CDR1 and CDR2 (germline): SGHTA, FQGNSA. The CDR3 is made up of 13 amino acids.

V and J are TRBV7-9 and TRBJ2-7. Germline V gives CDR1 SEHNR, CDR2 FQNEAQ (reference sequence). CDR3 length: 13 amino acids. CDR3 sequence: CASSSVTSYEQYF.

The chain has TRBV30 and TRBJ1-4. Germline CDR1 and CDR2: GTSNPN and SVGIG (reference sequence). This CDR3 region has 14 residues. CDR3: CAWSESATNEKLFF.

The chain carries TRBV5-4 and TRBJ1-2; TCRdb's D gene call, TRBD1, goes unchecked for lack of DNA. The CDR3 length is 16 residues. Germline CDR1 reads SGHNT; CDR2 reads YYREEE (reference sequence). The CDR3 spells CASSLFGQGLNYGYTF.

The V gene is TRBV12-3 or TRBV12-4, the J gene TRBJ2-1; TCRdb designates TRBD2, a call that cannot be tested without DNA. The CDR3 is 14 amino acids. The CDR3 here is CASTSVAGGHEQFF.

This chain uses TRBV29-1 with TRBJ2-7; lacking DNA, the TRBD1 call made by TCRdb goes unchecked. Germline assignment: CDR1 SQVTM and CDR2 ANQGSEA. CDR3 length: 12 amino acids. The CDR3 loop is CGHGSLTGEQYF.

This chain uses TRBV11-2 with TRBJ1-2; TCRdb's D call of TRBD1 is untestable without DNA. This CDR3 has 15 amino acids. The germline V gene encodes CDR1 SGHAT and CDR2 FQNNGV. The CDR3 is CASSPWDATANGYTF.

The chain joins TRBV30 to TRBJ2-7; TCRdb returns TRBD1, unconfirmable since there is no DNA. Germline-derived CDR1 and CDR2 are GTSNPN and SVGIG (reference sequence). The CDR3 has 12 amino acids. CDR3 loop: CACGEGAYEQYF.

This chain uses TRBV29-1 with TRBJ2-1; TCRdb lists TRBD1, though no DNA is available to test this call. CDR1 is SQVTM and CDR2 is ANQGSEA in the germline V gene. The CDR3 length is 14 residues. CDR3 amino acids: CSVMGTKTYNEQFF.

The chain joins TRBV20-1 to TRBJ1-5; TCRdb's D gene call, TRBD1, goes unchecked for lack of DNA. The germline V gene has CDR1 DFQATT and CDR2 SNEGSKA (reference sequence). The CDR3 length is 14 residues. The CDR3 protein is CSAGAGVGDQPQHF.

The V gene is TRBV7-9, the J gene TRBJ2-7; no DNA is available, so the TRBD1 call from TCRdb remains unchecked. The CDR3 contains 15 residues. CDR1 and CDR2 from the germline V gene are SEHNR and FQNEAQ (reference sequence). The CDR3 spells CASSIQGYPPWEQYF.

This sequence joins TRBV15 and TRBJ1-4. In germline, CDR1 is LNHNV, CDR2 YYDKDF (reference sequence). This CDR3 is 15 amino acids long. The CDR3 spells CATSKGDGINEKLFF.

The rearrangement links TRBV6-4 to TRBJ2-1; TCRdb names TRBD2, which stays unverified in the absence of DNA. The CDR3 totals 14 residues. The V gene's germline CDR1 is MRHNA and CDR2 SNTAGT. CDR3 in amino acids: CASPAGTSYNEQFF.

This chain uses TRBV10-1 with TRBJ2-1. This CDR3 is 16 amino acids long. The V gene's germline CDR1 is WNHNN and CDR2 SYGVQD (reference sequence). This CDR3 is CASSESTAGAYNEQFF.

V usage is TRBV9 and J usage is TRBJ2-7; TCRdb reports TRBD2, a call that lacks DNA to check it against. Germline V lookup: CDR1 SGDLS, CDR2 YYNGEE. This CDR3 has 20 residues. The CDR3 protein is CASSVGGLAGAPQSSYEQYF.

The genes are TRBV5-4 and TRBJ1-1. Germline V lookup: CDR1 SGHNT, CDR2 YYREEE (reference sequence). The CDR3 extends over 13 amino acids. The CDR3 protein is CASNVKGSTEAFF. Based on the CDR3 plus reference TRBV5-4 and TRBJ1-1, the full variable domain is ETGVTQSPTHLIKTRGQQVTLRCSSQSGHNTVSWYQQALGQGPQFIFQYYREEENGRGNFPPRFSGLQFPNYSSELNVNALELDDSALYLCASNVKGSTEAFFGQGTRLTVV.

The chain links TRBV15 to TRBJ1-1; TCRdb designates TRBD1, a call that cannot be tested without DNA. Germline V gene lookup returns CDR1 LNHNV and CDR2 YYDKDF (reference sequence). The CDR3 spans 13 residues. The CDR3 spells CATRGDTGTEAFF.

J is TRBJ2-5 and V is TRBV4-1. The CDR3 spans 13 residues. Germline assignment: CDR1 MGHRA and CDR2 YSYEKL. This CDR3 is CASSPPASETQYF.

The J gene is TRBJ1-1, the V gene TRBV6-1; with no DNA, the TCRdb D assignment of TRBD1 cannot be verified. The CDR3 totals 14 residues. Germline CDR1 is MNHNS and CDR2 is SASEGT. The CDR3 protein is CASSEDRGDTEAFF.

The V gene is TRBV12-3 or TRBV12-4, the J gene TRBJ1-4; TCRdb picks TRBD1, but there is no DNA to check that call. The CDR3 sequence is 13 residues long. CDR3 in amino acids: CASRLDRDEKLFF.

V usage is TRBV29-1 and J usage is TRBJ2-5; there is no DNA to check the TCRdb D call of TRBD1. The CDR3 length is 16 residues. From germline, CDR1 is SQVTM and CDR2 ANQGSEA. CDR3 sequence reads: CSVEGQVDRGWETQYF.

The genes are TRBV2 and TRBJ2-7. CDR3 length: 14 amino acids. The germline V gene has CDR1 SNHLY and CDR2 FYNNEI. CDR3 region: CASSEVGAYYEQYF.

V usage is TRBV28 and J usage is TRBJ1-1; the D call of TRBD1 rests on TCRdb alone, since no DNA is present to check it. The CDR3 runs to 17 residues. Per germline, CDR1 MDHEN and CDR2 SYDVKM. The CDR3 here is CAKLGTGRTRRGAEAFF.

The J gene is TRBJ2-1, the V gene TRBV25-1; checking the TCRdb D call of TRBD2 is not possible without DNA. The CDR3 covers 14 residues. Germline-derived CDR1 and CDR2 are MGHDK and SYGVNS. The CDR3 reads CASSGLAGGGEQFF.

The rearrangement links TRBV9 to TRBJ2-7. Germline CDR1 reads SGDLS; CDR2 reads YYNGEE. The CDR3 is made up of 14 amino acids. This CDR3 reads CASGRSSGAYEQYF.